This TCR beta chain was retrieved from a study of T cells in Graves' hyperthyroidism and ophthalmopathy. Overall study findings and caveats: Most clonotypes expanded in the thyroid (above 0.001) were also present in blood. Ophthalmopathy was distinguished from stable hyperthyroidism by 13 V-J signatures.

CDR1 is DFQATT, CDR2 SNEGSKA, per germline (reference sequence). The germline V and J ends were trimmed by 0 bases and 0 bases, with 12 bases remaining between them. There are 17 residues in the CDR3. This clonotype was observed many times. Its specificity is not known. Patients between 18 and 65 years old had hyperthyroidism, newly diagnosed and lasting under 2 months. The CDR3 regions of TCR beta were amplified from RNA transcripts. The HTBI primer set was used in a first-round RT-PCR of the TCR CDR3. TCRdb analysed the multiplex PCR reads with MiXCR anew, one entry per CDR3 protein. The table lists about 770,000 distinct CDR3 sequences, around 20% of them singletons, with around 17% in the top ten.

The source is a woman between 50 and 59 years old with Graves' hyperthyroidism that later progressed to Graves' ophthalmopathy. The V and J genes are TRBV20-1 and TRBJ1-6; D gene ambiguous. Sequenced sample: blood. The CDR3 sequence: CSARDYSESSYNSPLHF. CDR3 sequence (DNA): TGCAGTGCTAGAGATTACAGTGAGAGCTCCTATAATTCACCCCTCCACTTT.